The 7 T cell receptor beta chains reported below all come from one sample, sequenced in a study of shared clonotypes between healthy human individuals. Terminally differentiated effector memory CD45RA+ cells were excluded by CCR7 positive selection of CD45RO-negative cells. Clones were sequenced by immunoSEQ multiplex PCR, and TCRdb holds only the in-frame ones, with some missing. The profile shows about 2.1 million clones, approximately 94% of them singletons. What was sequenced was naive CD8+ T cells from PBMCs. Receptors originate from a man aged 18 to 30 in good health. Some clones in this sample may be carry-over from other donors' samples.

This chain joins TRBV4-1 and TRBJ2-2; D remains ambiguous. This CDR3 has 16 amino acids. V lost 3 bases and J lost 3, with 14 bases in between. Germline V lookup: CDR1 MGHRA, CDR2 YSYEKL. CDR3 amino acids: CASSQDPGPYTGELFF. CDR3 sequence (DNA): TGCGCCAGCAGCCAGGATCCCGGACCGTACACCGGGGAGCTGTTTTTT.

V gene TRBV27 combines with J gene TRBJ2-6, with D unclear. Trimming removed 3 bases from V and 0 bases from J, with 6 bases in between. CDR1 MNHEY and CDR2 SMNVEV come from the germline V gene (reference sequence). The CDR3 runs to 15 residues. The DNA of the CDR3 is TGTGCCAGCAGTTTGGAGCGCTCTGGGGCCAACGTCCTGACTTTC. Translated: CASSLERSGANVLTF.

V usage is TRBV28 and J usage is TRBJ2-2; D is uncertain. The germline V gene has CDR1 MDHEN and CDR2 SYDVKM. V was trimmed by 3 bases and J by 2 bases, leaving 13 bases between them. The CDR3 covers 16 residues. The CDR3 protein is CASSLSASPNTGELFF. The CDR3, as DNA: TGTGCCAGCAGTTTGTCAGCTAGTCCAAACACCGGGGAGCTGTTTTTT.

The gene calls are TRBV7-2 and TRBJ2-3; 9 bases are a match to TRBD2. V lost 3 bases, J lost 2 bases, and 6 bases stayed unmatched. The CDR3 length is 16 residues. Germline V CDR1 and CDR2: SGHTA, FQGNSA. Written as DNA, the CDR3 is TGTGCCAGCAGCTTTGGGACTAGCCCAAACACAGATACGCAGTATTTT. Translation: CASSFGTSPNTDTQYF.

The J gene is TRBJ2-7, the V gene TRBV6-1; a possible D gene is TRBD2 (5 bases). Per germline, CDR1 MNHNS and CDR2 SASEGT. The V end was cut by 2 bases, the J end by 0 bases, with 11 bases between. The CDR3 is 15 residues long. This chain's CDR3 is CASSEWLGSSYEQYF. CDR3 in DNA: TGTGCCAGCAGTGAATGGCTGGGGAGCTCCTACGAGCAGTACTTC.

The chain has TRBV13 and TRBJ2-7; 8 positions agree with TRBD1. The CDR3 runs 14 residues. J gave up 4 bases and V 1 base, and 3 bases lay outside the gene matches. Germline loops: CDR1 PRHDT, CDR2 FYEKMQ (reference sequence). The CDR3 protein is CASSLATGEYEQYF. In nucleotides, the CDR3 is TGTGCCAGCAGCTTAGCGACAGGGGAGTACGAGCAGTACTTC.

CDR3 DNA: TGTGCCAGCAGCGGACTAGAGAGCTCCTACAATGAGCAGTTCTTC. Translating it yields CASSGLESSYNEQFF. This rearrangement joins TRBV5-5 to TRBJ2-1; 7 bases align to TRBD2. This CDR3 spans 15 amino acids. The germline V gene encodes CDR1 SGHKS and CDR2 YYEKEE (reference sequence). V shed 4 bases and J 0 bases; nucleotides not matched to a gene: 4. The whole variable domain, filled in from reference TRBV5-5 and TRBJ2-1, reads DAGVTQSPTHLIKTRGQQVTLRCSPISGHKSVSWYQQVLGQGPQFIFQYYEKEERGRGNFPDRFSARQFPNYSSELNVNALLLGDSALYLCASSGLESSYNEQFFGPGTRLTVL.